Sequencing of this T cell receptor beta chain was carried out in a study of blood T cell repertoires in COVID-19. Across the whole study: Both acute and convalescent COVID-19 samples were obtained from the United States, Italy and Spain. PBMCs, B-cell-depleted T cells, or T cells provided the cDNA or gDNA that made up the material.

This clone showed up just a few times. Sequencing was performed with immunoSEQ multiplex PCR; in TCRdb, only in-frame clones are kept and a portion is missing. Of under 200,000 clones in the sample, roughly 77% were seen once. CDR3 length equals 13 residues. V shed 6 bases and J 5 bases; nucleotides not matched to a gene: 2. Germline CDR1 reads MNHEY; CDR2 reads SVGEGT. The chain couples TRBV6-2 or TRBV6-3 to TRBJ1-5; 9 nucleotides agree with TRBD1. The sequenced sample consisted of peripheral blood. This clonotype originated in an older man with active or convalescent COVID-19. CDR3: CASSGQGYQPQHF. The CDR3 coding sequence is TGTGCCAGCAGCGGACAGGGGTATCAGCCCCAGCATTTT.